This TCR beta chain emerged from a study of neurological immune-mediated disorders. The study's findings and limits: Multiple sclerosis patients had less TCR clonal expansion than even healthy controls, unlike HTLV-1-associated myelopathy. No CDR3 amino acid sequences recurred among expanded clones across subjects, suggesting private repertoires in all groups.

This clonotype was seen ten or more times. The antigen remains undetermined. One end of the junction is discordant with germline, which a read error may explain. The authors produced cDNA by 5'RACE using 10-nucleotide random UMIs. TCRdb called the 5' RACE reads again in MiXCR, with one record for every CDR3 protein. The sample records about 65,000 distinct CDR3 sequences, under 5% being singletons. Germline V CDR1 and CDR2: MNHEY, SMNVEV (reference sequence). The CDR3 has 13 amino acids. The sample was PBMCs. This receptor was obtained from a man aged 50 to 59 with multiple sclerosis. The chain recombines TRBV27 with TRBJ1-5; D is unclear. CDR3 residues: CASSLSRDQPQNF. The CDR3 nucleotides read TGTGCCAGCAGTTTATCGCGCGATCAGCCCCAGAATTTT.